This passage covers 24 T cell receptor beta chains from one sample sequenced in a study of T cell changes during pregnancy in multiple sclerosis. Sequencing was performed with immunoSEQ multiplex PCR; in TCRdb, only in-frame clones are kept and a portion is missing. The profile shows roughly 65,000 clones, around 91% of them singletons. Sequenced material: peripheral blood, taken in the third trimester of pregnancy. The receptors originated from a female donor in good health, enrolled as a control in a pregnancy study.

This chain uses TRBV4-1 with TRBJ2-7, with TRBD1 identical over 9 bases. V dropped 3 bases and J dropped 3; count of bases not matched to a gene: 6. Looked up from germline, CDR1 is MGHRA and CDR2 is YSYEKL. This CDR3 has 15 residues. DNA of the CDR3: TGCGCCAGCAGCCAGGACCCGACAGGGGGCTACGAGCAGTACTTC. Translated: CASSQDPTGGYEQYF.

The V call is TRBV15, the J call TRBJ2-3; D perhaps matches TRBD1 (6 bases). The CDR3 spans 15 residues. V was trimmed by 7 bases and J by 2 bases, leaving 16 bases between them. Germline values: CDR1 LNHNV, CDR2 YYDKDF (reference sequence). The CDR3 nucleotides are TGTGCCACCAACCAGGGCGCAGGGGCCACAGATACGCAGTATTTT. This encodes CATNQGAGATDTQYF.

The chain has TRBV29-1 and TRBJ2-3; tentatively, D is TRBD1 (5 bases). Germline V gives CDR1 SQVTM, CDR2 ANQGSEA. This CDR3 has 14 residues. Trimming took 4 bases from V and 1 from J, leaving 12 bases between them. CDR3 sequence: CSVARQGGTDTQYF. DNA for the CDR3: TGCAGCGTTGCTAGGCAGGGCGGCACAGATACGCAGTATTTT.

The V and J genes are TRBV28 and TRBJ1-2; D ambiguous. The CDR3 is made up of 12 amino acids. Between the trimmed V and J ends, which lost 3 bases and 8 bases, there was a span of 10 bases. Per the germline V gene, CDR1 is MDHEN and CDR2 is SYDVKM. The DNA of the CDR3 is TGTGCCAGCAGTTTTGCGAGTCTCGGCTACACCTTC. Its protein product is CASSFASLGYTF.

The chain has TRBV28 and TRBJ1-4; 11 nucleotides align to TRBD1. This CDR3 region has 12 residues. Germline CDR1 is MDHEN and CDR2 is SYDVKM. With 8 bases clipped from V and 13 bases from J, the junction kept 6 bases outside the gene matches. CDR3 sequence: CASGGQGGGLFF. The DNA of the CDR3 is TGTGCCAGCGGGGGACAGGGGGGGGGACTGTTTTTT. The full variable domain, its missing parts supplied by reference TRBV28 and TRBJ1-4, is DVKVTQSSRYLVKRTGEKVFLECVQDMDHENMFWYRQDPGLGLRLIYFSYDVKMKEKGDIPEGYSVSREKKERFSLILESASTNQTSMYLCASGGQGGGLFFGSGTQLSVL.

The chain carries TRBV5-4 and TRBJ1-2; 8 bases align to TRBD1. This CDR3 region has 14 residues. Germline lookup yields CDR1 SGHNT and CDR2 YYREEE (reference sequence). Trimming took 2 bases from V and 7 from J; bases not matched to a gene: 7. DNA of the CDR3: TGTGCCAGCAGCTTTTGGCAGGGGGCGCCTGGCTACACCTTC. Translating gives CASSFWQGAPGYTF.

This sequence joins TRBV2 and TRBJ2-3, with 11 bases fitting TRBD2. CDR1 SNHLY and CDR2 FYNNEI come from the germline V gene. V was pared by 7 bases and J by 0 bases, with 3 bases of the junction left unmatched. The CDR3 loop spans 15 amino acids. CDR3 residues: CASNRLAGSTDTQYF. CDR3 DNA sequence: TGTGCCAGCAACAGACTAGCGGGGAGCACAGATACGCAGTATTTT.

This chain joins TRBV6-5 and TRBJ2-2; 9 bases fit TRBD2. Germline-derived CDR1 and CDR2 are MNHEY and SVGAGI. The CDR3 loop spans 14 amino acids. Unmatched junction bases numbered 10, after V lost 11 bases and J lost 6 bases. The CDR3 sequence: CAAGGVLGAGELFF. The DNA for the CDR3 is TGTGCCGCGGGGGGGGTCTTAGGCGCCGGGGAGCTGTTTTTT.

The V call is TRBV5-1, the J call TRBJ1-2; D gene ambiguous. CDR1 is SGHRS, CDR2 YFSETQ, per germline. There are 16 residues in the CDR3. The V gene lost 0 bases and the J gene lost 1 base, with 13 bases spanning the gap. CDR3 protein: CASSLDSGSLNYGYTF. DNA for the CDR3: TGCGCCAGCAGCTTGGACAGTGGCAGCCTTAACTATGGCTACACCTTC.

This chain joins TRBV9 and TRBJ1-4; TRBD1 aligns across 9 bases. The CDR3 runs to 17 residues. Trimming took 3 bases from V and 8 from J; bases not matched to a gene: 14. Germline V CDR1 and CDR2: SGDLS, YYNGEE. This CDR3 reads CASSAVAGTGQEEKLFF. The DNA of the CDR3 is TGTGCCAGCAGCGCCGTAGCTGGGACAGGGCAGGAAGAAAAACTGTTTTTT.

This chain uses TRBV19 with TRBJ2-5, with D unclear. V was shortened by 3 bases and J by 2 bases, with 7 bases between the two germline ends. Germline V gives CDR1 LNHDA, CDR2 SQIVND (reference sequence). The CDR3 length is 13 residues. CDR3 sequence (DNA): TGTGCCAGTAGTATTGGCAGGCAAGAGACCCAGTACTTC. It is translated as CASSIGRQETQYF.

This clone was seen a single time. The chain employs TRBV7-9 and TRBJ1-6, with TRBD1 identical over 9 bases. CDR1 is SEHNR, CDR2 FQNEAQ, per germline (reference sequence). This CDR3 is built from 15 residues. The V gene end was trimmed by 5 bases and the J gene end by 7 bases; junction bases not matched to a gene: 6. The CDR3 coding sequence is TGTGCCAGCAGCCAAATGGGACAGGGAAATTCACCCCTCCACTTT. Translated, it gives CASSQMGQGNSPLHF.

The chain uses TRBV18 and TRBJ1-1; tentatively, D is TRBD1 (5 bases). The length of the CDR3 is 13 residues. Germline V gene lookup returns CDR1 KGHSH and CDR2 LQKENI. V was shortened by 2 bases and J by 4 bases, with 8 bases between the two germline ends. CDR3 in DNA: TGTGCCAGCTCACCAATTAGGGGCACTGAAGCTTTCTTT. This encodes CASSPIRGTEAFF.

A single count supports this clone. The chain employs TRBV15 and TRBJ1-4, with D uncertain. CDR3 length: 19 amino acids. The germline V gene encodes CDR1 LNHNV and CDR2 YYDKDF (reference sequence). Trimming pared 4 bases from V and 7 bases from J, leaving 28 bases between. This CDR3 reads CATSILDPSRMGFGEKLFF. Here the CDR3 DNA reads TGTGCCACCAGCATACTAGACCCTTCCCGGATGGGGTTTGGTGAAAAACTGTTTTTT.

The chain recombines TRBV4-1 with TRBJ2-6; TRBD1 matches at 9 bases. CDR3 length: 18 amino acids. Germline lookup yields CDR1 MGHRA and CDR2 YSYEKL. Trimming took 2 bases from V and 0 from J; bases not matched to a gene: 5. The CDR3 DNA follows: TGCGCCAGCAGCCAAACCGGGACAGGGAACTCTGGGGCCAACGTCCTGACTTTC. Encoded protein: CASSQTGTGNSGANVLTF.

V and J are TRBV14 and TRBJ2-1; D is possibly TRBD2 (5 bases). Germline V gives CDR1 SGHDN, CDR2 FVKESK. The CDR3 extends over 13 amino acids. Trimming shortened V by 4 bases and J by 12 bases, and 16 bases separated the two germline ends. CDR3 amino acids: CASSPPRPRGQFF. The CDR3 DNA reads as TGTGCCAGCAGCCCCCCCAGGCCCCGGGGGCAGTTCTTC.

The chain uses TRBV15 and TRBJ1-1; TRBD1 is a possible D gene (5 bases). CDR3 size: 16 residues. The V gene's germline CDR1 is LNHNV and CDR2 YYDKDF (reference sequence). Deletions cut 0 bases from V and 4 bases from J, with 15 bases between. The CDR3 sequence is CATSRDQRGGVTEAFF. CDR3 bases: TGTGCCACCAGCAGAGATCAAAGAGGAGGGGTCACTGAAGCTTTCTTT.

The CDR3 region is CASSPDSMNTEAFF. CDR3 coding DNA: TGCGCCAGCAGCCCCGACAGCATGAACACTGAAGCTTTCTTT. The chain couples TRBV5-1 to TRBJ1-1, with a weak D call TRBD1 (5 bases). V was clipped by 4 bases and J by 0 bases, with 10 bases between them. The CDR3 consists of 14 residues. Germline V gives CDR1 SGHRS, CDR2 YFSETQ.

This chain connects TRBV27 to TRBJ1-1; 9 nucleotides match TRBD1. V lost 5 bases and J lost 7; bases outside the gene matches: 5. Germline CDR1 is MNHEY and CDR2 is SMNVEV (reference sequence). The CDR3 sequence is 13 residues long. In DNA, the CDR3 is TGTGCCAGCAGTCTAACAGGGGGCGGTGAAGCTTTCTTT. Residues: CASSLTGGGEAFF.

As regards this clone: The DNA is omitted, as the CDR3 cannot be located on it reliably, and the CDR3 follows TCRdb's listing. The chain joins TRBV4-3 to TRBJ2-2; TRBD2, the table's D call, was not compared with the DNA. The CDR3 length equals 16 residues, ends included. Looked up from germline, CDR1 is LGHNA and CDR2 is YSLEER. This CDR3 reads CASSQGTFFGAGELFF.

J is TRBJ1-4 and V is TRBV7-2; D gene unclear. The CDR3 has 16 amino acids. Germline CDR1 and CDR2: SGHTA and FQGNSA. The ends were cut back, 1 base at V and 2 bases at J, with 11 bases in the middle. Here the CDR3 reads CASSLGLAGTNEKLFF. For the CDR3, the DNA is TGTGCCAGCAGCTTAGGTTTGGCAGGCACTAATGAAAAACTGTTTTTT.

The chain couples TRBV9 to TRBJ1-5; TRBD1 matches 9 bases. Trimming at V came to 0 bases and at J to 2 bases, leaving 0 bases not matched to a gene. CDR3 size: 15 residues. Germline V lookup: CDR1 SGDLS, CDR2 YYNGEE. CDR3 DNA sequence: TGTGCCAGCAGCGTAGGGACAGGGGGCAATCAGCCCCAGCATTTT. It is translated as CASSVGTGGNQPQHF.

For the CDR3, the DNA is TGTGCCAGCAGCTCCTCATGGACAGTAAATCAGCCCCAGCATTTT. Translating it yields CASSSSWTVNQPQHF. The chain has TRBV7-8 and TRBJ1-5, with a weak D call TRBD1 (6 bases). Germline CDR1 and CDR2: SGHVS and FQNEAQ. V lost 4 bases and J lost 4, with 14 bases in between. The CDR3 is made up of 15 amino acids.

This sequence joins TRBV7-9 and TRBJ1-1; TRBD1 is a possible D gene (6 bases). Trimming shortened V by 5 bases and J by 6 bases, and 13 bases separated the two germline ends. The CDR3 has 13 residues. CDR1 SEHNR and CDR2 FQNEAQ come from the germline V gene (reference sequence). CDR3 loop: CASSPQGAAEAFF. CDR3 nucleotides: TGTGCCAGCAGCCCACAGGGCGCGGCTGAAGCTTTCTTT.